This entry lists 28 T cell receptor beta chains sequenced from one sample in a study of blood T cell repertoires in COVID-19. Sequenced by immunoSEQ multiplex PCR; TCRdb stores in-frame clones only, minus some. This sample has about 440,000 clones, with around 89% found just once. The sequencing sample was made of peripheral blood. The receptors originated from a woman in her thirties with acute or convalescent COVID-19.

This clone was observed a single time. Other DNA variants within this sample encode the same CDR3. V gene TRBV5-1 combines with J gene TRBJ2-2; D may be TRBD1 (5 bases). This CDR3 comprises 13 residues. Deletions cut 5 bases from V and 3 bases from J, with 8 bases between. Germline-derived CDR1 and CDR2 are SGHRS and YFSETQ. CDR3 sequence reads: CASRGRDTGELFF. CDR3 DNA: TGCGCCAGCAGAGGCAGGGACACCGGGGAGCTGTTTTTT. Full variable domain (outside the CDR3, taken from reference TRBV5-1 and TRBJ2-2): KAGVTQTPRYLIKTRGQQVTLSCSPISGHRSVSWYQQTPGQGLQFLFEYFSETQRNKGNFPGRFSGRQFSNSRSEMNVSTLELGDSALYLCASRGRDTGELFFGEGSRLTVL.

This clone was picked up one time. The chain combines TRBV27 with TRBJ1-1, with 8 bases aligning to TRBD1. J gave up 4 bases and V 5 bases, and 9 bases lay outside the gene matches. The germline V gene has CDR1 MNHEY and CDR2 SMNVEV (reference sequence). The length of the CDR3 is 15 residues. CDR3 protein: CASSPRTGWVTEAFF. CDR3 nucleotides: TGTGCCAGCAGTCCTAGGACAGGGTGGGTCACTGAAGCTTTCTTT.

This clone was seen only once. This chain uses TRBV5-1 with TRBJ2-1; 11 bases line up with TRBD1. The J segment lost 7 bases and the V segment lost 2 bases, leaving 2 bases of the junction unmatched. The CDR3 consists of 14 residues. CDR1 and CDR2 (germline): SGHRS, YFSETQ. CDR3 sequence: CASSFGQGANEQFF. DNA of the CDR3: TGCGCCAGCAGCTTCGGACAGGGGGCGAATGAGCAGTTCTTC.

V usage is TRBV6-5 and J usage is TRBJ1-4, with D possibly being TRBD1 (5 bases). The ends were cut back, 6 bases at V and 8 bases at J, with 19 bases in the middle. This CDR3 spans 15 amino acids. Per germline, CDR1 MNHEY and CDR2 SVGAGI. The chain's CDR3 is CASSLAAGNREKLFF. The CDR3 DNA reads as TGTGCCAGCAGCCTCGCGGCAGGGAACCGGGAAAAACTGTTTTTT.

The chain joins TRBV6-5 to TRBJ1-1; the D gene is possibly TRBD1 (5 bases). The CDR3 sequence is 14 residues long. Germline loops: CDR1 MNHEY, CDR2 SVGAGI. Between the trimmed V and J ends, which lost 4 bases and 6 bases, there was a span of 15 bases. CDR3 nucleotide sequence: TGTGCCAGCAGTTTTGGTGTGGGGGGGGCTGAAGCTTTCTTT. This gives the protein CASSFGVGGAEAFF.

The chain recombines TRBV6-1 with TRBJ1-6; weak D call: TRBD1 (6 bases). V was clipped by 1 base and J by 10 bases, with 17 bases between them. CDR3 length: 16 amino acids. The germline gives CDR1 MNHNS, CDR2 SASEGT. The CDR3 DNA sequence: TGTGCCAGCAGTGAAGGTCAGGGGTTATATGGATCACCCCTCCACTTT. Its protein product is CASSEGQGLYGSPLHF.

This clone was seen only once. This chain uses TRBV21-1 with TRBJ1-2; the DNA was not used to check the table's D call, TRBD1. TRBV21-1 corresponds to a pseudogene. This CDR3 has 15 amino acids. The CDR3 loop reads CASSKAAVSLYGYTF. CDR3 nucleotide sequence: TGTGCCAGCAGCAAAGCGGCCGTTTCCCTCTATGGCTACACCTTC.

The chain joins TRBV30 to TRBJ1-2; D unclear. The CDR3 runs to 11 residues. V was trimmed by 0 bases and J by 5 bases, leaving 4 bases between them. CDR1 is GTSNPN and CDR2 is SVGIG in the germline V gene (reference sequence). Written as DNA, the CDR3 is TGTGCCTGGAGTGTACATTATGGCTACACCTTC. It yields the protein CAWSVHYGYTF.

CDR3 region: CASRIDPGTEGFTNYGYTF. As DNA, the CDR3 is TGTGCCAGCAGAATCGATCCCGGGACAGAAGGATTCACTAACTATGGCTACACCTTC. This sequence joins TRBV7-2 and TRBJ1-2, with 7 positions matching TRBD1. V shed 6 bases and J 0 bases; nucleotides not matched to a gene: 19. From germline, CDR1 is SGHTA and CDR2 FQGNSA. The CDR3 contains 19 residues.

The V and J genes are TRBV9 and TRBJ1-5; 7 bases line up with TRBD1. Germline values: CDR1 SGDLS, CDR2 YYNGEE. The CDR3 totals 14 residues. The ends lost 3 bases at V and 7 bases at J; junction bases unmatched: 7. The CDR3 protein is CASSAQGGKQPQHF. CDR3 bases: TGTGCCAGCAGCGCCCAGGGGGGAAAACAGCCCCAGCATTTT.

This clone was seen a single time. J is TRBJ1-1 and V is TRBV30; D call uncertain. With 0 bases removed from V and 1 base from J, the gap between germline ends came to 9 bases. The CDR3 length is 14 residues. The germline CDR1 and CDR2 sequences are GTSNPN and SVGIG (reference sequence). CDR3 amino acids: CAWSVGDPNTEAFF. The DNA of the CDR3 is TGTGCCTGGAGTGTAGGAGATCCGAACACTGAAGCTTTCTTT. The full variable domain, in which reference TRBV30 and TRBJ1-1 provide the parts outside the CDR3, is SQTIHQWPATLVQPVGSPLSLECTVEGTSNPNLYWYRQAAGRGLQLLFYSVGIGQISSEVPQNLSASRPQDRQFILSSKKLLLSDSGFYLCAWSVGDPNTEAFFGQGTRLTVV.

The CDR3 DNA sequence: TGTGCCAGCAGGGACGTTAAGGACAGGACCTATGGCTACACCTTC. Amino acid sequence: CASRDVKDRTYGYTF. V usage is TRBV2 and J usage is TRBJ1-2; 7 bases fit TRBD1. CDR3 length: 15 amino acids. CDR1 is SNHLY, CDR2 FYNNEI, per germline. Trimming removed 6 bases from V and 4 bases from J; junction bases left unmatched: 11.

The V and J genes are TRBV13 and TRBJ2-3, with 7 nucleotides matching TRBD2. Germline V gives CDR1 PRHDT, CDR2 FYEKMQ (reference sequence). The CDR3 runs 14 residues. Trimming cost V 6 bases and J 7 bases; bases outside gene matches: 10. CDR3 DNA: TGTGCCAGCAGTCGGACTAGTGGGATCAATACGCAGTATTTT. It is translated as CASSRTSGINTQYF.

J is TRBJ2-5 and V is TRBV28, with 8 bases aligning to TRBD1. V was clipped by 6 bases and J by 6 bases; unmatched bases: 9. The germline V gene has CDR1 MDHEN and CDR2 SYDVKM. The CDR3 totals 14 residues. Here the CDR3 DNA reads TGTGCCAGCAGCTTAGGACAGGGTAGGCAGACCCAGTACTTC. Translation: CASSLGQGRQTQYF.

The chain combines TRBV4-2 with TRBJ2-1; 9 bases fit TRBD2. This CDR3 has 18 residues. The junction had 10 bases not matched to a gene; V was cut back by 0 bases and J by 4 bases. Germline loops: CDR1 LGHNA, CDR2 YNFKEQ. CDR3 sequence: CASSQEAAASGAYNEQFF. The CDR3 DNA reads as TGTGCCAGCAGCCAAGAAGCCGCGGCTAGCGGGGCATACAATGAGCAGTTCTTC.

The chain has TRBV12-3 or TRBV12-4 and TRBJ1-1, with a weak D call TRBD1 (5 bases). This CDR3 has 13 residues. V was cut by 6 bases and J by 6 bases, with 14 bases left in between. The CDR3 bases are TGTGCCAGCAGCCCTACATTAGGGGCTGAAGCTTTCTTT. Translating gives CASSPTLGAEAFF.

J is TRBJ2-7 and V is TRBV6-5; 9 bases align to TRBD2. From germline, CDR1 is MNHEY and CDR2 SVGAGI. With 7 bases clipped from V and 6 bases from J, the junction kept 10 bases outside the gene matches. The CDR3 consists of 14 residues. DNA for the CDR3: TGTGCCAGCACCCTGAGCGGGGGGTTTGGCGAGCAGTACTTC. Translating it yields CASTLSGGFGEQYF.

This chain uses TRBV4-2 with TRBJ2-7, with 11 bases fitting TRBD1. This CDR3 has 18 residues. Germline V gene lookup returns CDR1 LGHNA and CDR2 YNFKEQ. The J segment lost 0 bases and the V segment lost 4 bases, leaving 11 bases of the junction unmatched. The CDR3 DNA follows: TGTGCCAGCAGCCGAGGGACAGGGGGGTTCTCCTACTCCTACGAGCAGTACTTC. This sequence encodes CASSRGTGGFSYSYEQYF.

CDR3 sequence (DNA): TGTGCCAGCAGCTTAAGGGGACTGAAAGAGACCCAGTACTTC. Residues: CASSLRGLKETQYF. The chain links TRBV7-8 to TRBJ2-5; TRBD2 is a possible D gene (6 bases). This CDR3 contains 14 residues. Trimming pared 2 bases from V and 3 bases from J, leaving 10 bases between. Per the germline V gene, CDR1 is SGHVS and CDR2 is FQNEAQ.

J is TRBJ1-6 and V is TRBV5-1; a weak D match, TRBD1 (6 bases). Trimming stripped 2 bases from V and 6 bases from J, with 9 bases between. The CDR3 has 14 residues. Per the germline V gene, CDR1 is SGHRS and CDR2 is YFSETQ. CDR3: CASSFRTVNSPLHF. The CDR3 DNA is TGCGCCAGCAGCTTTCGGACAGTTAATTCACCCCTCCACTTT.

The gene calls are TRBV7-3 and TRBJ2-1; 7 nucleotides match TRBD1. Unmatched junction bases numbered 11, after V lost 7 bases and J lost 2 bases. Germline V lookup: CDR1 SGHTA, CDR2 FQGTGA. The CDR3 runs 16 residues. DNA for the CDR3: TGTGCCAGCACCCTCACTAGGGACAGTACCTACAATGAGCAGTTCTTC. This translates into CASTLTRDSTYNEQFF. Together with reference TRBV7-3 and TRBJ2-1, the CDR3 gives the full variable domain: GAGVSQTPSNKVTEKGKYVELRCDPISGHTALYWYRQSLGQGPEFLIYFQGTGAADDSGLPNDRFFAVRPEGSVSTLKIQRTERGDSAVYLCASTLTRDSTYNEQFFGPGTRLTVL.

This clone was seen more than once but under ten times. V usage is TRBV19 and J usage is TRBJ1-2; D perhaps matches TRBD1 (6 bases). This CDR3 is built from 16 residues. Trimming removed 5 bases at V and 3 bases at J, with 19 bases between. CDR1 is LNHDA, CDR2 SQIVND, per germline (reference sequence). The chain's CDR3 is CASSPNPTGLDYGYTF. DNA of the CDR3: TGTGCCAGTAGTCCGAACCCCACAGGGCTTGACTATGGCTACACCTTC.

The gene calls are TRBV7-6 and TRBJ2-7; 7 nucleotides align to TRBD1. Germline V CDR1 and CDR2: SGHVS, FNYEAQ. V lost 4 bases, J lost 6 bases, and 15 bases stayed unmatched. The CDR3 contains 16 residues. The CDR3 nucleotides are TGTGCCAGCAGCTCACGAGAGGGAAACAGGGGTACCGAGCAGTACTTC. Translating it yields CASSSREGNRGTEQYF.

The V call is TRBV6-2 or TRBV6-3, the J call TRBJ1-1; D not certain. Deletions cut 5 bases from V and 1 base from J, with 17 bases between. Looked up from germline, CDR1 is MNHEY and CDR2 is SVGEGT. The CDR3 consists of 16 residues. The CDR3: CASSPPTGGGNTEAFF. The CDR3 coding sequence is TGTGCCAGCAGTCCACCGACCGGAGGAGGGAACACTGAAGCTTTCTTT.

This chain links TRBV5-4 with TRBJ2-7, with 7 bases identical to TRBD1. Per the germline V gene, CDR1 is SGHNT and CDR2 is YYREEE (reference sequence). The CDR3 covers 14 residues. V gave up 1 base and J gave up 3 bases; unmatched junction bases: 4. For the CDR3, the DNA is TGTGCCAGCAGCTTGACCGGGACAGACTACGAGCAGTACTTC. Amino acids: CASSLTGTDYEQYF.

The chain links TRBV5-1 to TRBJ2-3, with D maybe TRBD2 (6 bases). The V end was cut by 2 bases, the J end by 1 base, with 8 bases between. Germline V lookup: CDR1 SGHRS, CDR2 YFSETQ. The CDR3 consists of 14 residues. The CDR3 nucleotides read TGCGCCAGCAGCTTAATAGCGGGCACAGATACGCAGTATTTT. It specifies CASSLIAGTDTQYF.

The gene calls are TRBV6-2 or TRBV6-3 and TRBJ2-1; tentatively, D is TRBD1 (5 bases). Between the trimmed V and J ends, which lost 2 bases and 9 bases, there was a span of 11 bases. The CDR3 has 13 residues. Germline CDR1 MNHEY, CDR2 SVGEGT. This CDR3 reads CASSYIPTVEQFF. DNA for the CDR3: TGTGCCAGCAGTTACATCCCGACAGTTGAGCAGTTCTTC.

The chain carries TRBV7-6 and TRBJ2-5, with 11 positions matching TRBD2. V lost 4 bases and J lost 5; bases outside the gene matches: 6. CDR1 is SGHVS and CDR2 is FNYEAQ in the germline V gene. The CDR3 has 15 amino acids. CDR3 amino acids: CASSSLAGVEETQYF. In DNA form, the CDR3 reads TGTGCCAGCAGCTCACTAGCGGGGGTAGAGGAGACCCAGTACTTC.